A single sample gave rise to the 14 T cell receptor beta chains below, sequenced in a study of CD8+CD57+ T cells in acquired aplastic anemia. Genomic DNA, serving as template, underwent TCR beta VDJ and CDR3 profiling. TCRdb processed the reads anew with MiXCR; each CDR3 protein has one entry. The sample contains 60,000 or so distinct CDR3 sequences, less than 65% of which appear only once. The sample was sorted CD4+, CD8+, or CD8+CD57+ T cells (not recorded which) from PBMCs. Source of these receptors: a human donor in good health, serving as a control.

V gene TRBV29-1 combines with J gene TRBJ2-3, with D unclear. This CDR3 is built from 14 residues. Germline V gene data show CDR1 as SQVTM and CDR2 as ANQGSEA. Between the trimmed V and J ends, which lost 3 bases and 1 base, there was a span of 11 bases. The CDR3 sequence is CSVEPADGTDTQYF. In nucleotides, the CDR3 is TGCAGCGTTGAGCCCGCGGACGGCACAGATACGCAGTATTTT.

The rearrangement links TRBV19 to TRBJ1-5; TRBD1 aligns across 12 bases. The CDR3 runs 13 residues. The ends lost 9 bases at V and 5 bases at J; junction bases unmatched: 2. In germline, CDR1 is LNHDA, CDR2 SQIVND (reference sequence). This CDR3 reads CASGTGGDQPQHF. CDR3 DNA: TGTGCCAGCGGGACAGGGGGCGATCAGCCCCAGCATTTT.

This clonotype was recorded once. Written as DNA, the CDR3 is TGTGCCAGCAGTGAAGAGGAGAACACTGAAGCTTTCTTT. Protein sequence: CASSEEENTEAFF. This sequence joins TRBV2 and TRBJ1-1, with D unresolved. V gave up 1 base and J gave up 1 base, with 4 bases separating them. The CDR3 has 13 residues. In germline, CDR1 is SNHLY, CDR2 FYNNEI.

This clonotype was seen at least ten times. CDR3 in DNA: TGTGCCAGCAGTCCACAGGCGGCTCCTTCGGCTTTCTTT. Amino acids: CASSPQAAPSAFF. The V and J genes are TRBV28 and TRBJ1-1; maybe TRBD1 (5 bases). The CDR3 consists of 13 residues. Germline CDR1 is MDHEN and CDR2 is SYDVKM. V was shortened by 5 bases and J by 11 bases, with 18 bases between the two germline ends.

This clonotype was counted many times. The chain uses TRBV7-2 and TRBJ2-2; 9 bases are a match to TRBD2. Germline V gene sequence: CDR1 SGHTA, CDR2 FQGNSA. The trim removed 0 bases at V and 0 bases at J, leaving 8 bases unmatched. CDR3 length: 19 amino acids. The CDR3 region is CASSLASSGRRANTGELFF. Written as DNA, the CDR3 is TGTGCCAGCAGCTTAGCATCCAGCGGGAGGAGGGCGAACACCGGGGAGCTGTTTTTT.

At least ten counts were recorded for this clonotype. This chain joins TRBV5-1 and TRBJ2-1; 13 bases are a match to TRBD2. CDR1 and CDR2 (germline): SGHRS, YFSETQ. The V and J ends lost 2 bases and 4 bases, in that order; junction bases with no gene match: 6. The CDR3 sequence is 17 residues long. DNA for the CDR3: TGCGCCAGCAGCTTACGTACTAGCGGGAGGGTTTACAATGAGCAGTTCTTC. Translating it yields CASSLRTSGRVYNEQFF.

At least ten counts were recorded for this clonotype. V is TRBV7-2 and J is TRBJ1-5, with D possibly matching TRBD1 (5 bases). Germline V gene data show CDR1 as SGHTA and CDR2 as FQGNSA. V gave up 5 bases and J gave up 0 bases, with 8 bases separating them. This CDR3 is 14 amino acids long. The CDR3 here is CASSPDSSNQPQHF. The CDR3 DNA is TGTGCCAGCAGCCCTGACAGTAGCAATCAGCCCCAGCATTTT.

In its sample, this clonotype was seen many times. The chain uses TRBV19 and TRBJ2-7; 7 bases line up with TRBD1. The CDR3 has 16 residues. From germline, CDR1 is LNHDA and CDR2 SQIVND (reference sequence). The CDR3 reads CANRYRDRGPNYEQYF. Written as DNA, the CDR3 is TGTGCAAATCGCTACCGGGACAGAGGGCCGAATTACGAGCAGTACTTC.

The sample holds a few counts of this clonotype. As DNA, the CDR3 is TGTGCCAGTAGTATAGCGGGGGGATCCTACAATGAGCAGTTCTTC. Its translation is CASSIAGGSYNEQFF. J is TRBJ2-1 and V is TRBV19; 7 nucleotides align to TRBD2. Trimming cost V 1 base and J 1 base; bases outside gene matches: 1. The CDR3 contains 15 residues. Germline CDR1 LNHDA, CDR2 SQIVND (reference sequence).

The chain carries TRBV10-3 and TRBJ2-7, with TRBD1 identical over 8 bases. The CDR3 length is 12 residues. V lost 4 bases to trimming and J lost 5 bases; unmatched junction nucleotides: 1. Germline CDR1 and CDR2: ENHRY and SYGVKD. CDR3 amino acids: CAISGTGHEQYF. CDR3 bases: TGTGCCATCAGTGGGACAGGGCACGAGCAGTACTTC.

This clonotype was picked up many times. V and J are TRBV30 and TRBJ2-1; 9 nucleotides match TRBD2. Unmatched junction bases numbered 11, after V lost 5 bases and J lost 0 bases. CDR1 GTSNPN and CDR2 SVGIG come from the germline V gene (reference sequence). The CDR3 consists of 17 residues. The CDR3 DNA follows: TGTGCCTGGGTGACCGCTAGCGGGACCCGCTCCTACAATGAGCAGTTCTTC. This translates into CAWVTASGTRSYNEQFF.

There are many counts of this clonotype. A much more abundant neighbour one base away suggests this may be a read error. The chain links TRBV20-1 to TRBJ2-7; D is uncertain. Looked up from germline, CDR1 is DFQATT and CDR2 is SNEGSKA (reference sequence). V shed 5 bases and J shed 5 bases, with 16 bases lying between them. The CDR3 length is 13 residues. The CDR3 bases are TGCAGTGCTGGTGATCCCGATCCTGACGAGCAGTACTTC. It is translated as CSAGDPDPDEQYF.

This clonotype was counted at least ten times. This chain uses TRBV4-1 with TRBJ2-7, with 9 bases that match TRBD1. CDR3 length: 15 amino acids. Germline loops: CDR1 MGHRA, CDR2 YSYEKL. V was pared by 4 bases and J by 2 bases, with 6 bases of the junction left unmatched. This chain's CDR3 is CASSPGQGSAYEQYF. The DNA for the CDR3 is TGCGCCAGCAGCCCAGGACAGGGGTCGGCCTACGAGCAGTACTTC.

The rearrangement joins TRBV15 to TRBJ2-7; D gene ambiguous. Germline values: CDR1 LNHNV, CDR2 YYDKDF (reference sequence). The CDR3 totals 13 residues. V dropped 1 base and J dropped 5 bases, with 9 bases sitting between them. Here the CDR3 DNA reads TGTGCCACCAGCAGAGTTCCCGGCGACGAGCAGTACTTC. Amino acid sequence: CATSRVPGDEQYF. Full variable domain (missing parts from reference TRBV15 and TRBJ2-7): DAMVIQNPRYQVTQFGKPVTLSCSQTLNHNVMYWYQQKSSQAPKLLFHYYDKDFNNEADTPDNFQSRRPNTSFCFLDIRSPGLGDTAMYLCATSRVPGDEQYFGPGTRLTVT.